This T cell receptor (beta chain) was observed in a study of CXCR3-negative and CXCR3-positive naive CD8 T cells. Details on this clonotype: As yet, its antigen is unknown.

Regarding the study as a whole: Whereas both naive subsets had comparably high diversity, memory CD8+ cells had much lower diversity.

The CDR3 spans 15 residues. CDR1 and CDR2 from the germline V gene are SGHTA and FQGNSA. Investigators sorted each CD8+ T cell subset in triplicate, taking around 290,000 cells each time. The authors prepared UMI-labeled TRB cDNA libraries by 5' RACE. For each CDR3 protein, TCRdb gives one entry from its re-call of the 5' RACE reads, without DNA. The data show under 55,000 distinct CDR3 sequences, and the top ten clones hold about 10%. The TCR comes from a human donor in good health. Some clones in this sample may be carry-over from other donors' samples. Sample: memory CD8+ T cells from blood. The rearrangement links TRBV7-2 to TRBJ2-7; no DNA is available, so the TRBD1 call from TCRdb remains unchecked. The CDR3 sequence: CASSLSPGGSYEQYF.